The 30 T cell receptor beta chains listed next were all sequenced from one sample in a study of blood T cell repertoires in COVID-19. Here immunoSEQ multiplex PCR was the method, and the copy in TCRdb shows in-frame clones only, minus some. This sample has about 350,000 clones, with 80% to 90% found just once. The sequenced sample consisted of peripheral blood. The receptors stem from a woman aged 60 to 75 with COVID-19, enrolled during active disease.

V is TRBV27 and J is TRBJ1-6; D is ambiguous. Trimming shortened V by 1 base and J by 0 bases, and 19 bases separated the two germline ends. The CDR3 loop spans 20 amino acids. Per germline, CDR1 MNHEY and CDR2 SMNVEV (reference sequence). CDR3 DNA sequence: TGTGCCAGCAGTTTATTCGGTCACAGTGCTGTAAACTCCTATAATTCACCCCTCCACTTT. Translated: CASSLFGHSAVNSYNSPLHF.

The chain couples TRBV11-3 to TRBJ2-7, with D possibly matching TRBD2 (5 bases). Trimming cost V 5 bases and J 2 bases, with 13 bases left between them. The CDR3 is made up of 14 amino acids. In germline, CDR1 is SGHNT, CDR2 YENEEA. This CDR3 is CASSAGRYTYEQYF. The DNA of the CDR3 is TGTGCCAGCAGCGCGGGCCGCTATACCTACGAGCAGTACTTC.

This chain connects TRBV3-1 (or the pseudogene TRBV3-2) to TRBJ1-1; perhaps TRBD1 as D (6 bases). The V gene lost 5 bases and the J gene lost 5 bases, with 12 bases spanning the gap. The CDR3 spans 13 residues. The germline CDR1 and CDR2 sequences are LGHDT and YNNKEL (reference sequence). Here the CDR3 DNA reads TGTGCCAGCAGCTCCGGGACATTGACTGAAGCTTTCTTT. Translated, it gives CASSSGTLTEAFF.

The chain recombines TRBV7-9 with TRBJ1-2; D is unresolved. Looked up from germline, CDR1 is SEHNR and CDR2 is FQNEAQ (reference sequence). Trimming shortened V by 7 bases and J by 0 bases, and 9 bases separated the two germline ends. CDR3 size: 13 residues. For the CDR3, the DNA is TGTGCCAGCACCTTGGAGCCTAACTATGGCTACACCTTC. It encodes CASTLEPNYGYTF.

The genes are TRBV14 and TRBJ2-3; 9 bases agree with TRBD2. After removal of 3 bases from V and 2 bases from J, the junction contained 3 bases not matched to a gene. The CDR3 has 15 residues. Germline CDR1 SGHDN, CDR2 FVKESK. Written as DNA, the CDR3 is TGTGCCAGCAGCCACCTAGCGGGGTTCACAGATACGCAGTATTTT. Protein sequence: CASSHLAGFTDTQYF.

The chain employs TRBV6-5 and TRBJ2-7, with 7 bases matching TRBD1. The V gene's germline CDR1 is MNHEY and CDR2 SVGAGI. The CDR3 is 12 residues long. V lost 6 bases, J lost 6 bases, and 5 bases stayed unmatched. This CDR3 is CASRDRDFEQYF. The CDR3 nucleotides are TGTGCCAGCAGAGACAGGGATTTCGAGCAGTACTTC.

The CDR3 sequence: CASSFAGVNQPQHF. The CDR3 region has the DNA TGTGCCAGCAGCTTCGCAGGGGTCAATCAGCCCCAGCATTTT. The chain carries TRBV7-3 and TRBJ1-5; D may be TRBD1 (6 bases). The CDR3 contains 14 residues. V shed 3 bases and J shed 3 bases, with 9 bases lying between them. In germline, CDR1 is SGHTA, CDR2 FQGTGA. Using reference TRBV7-3 and TRBJ1-5 for the parts outside the CDR3, the full variable domain is GAGVSQTPSNKVTEKGKYVELRCDPISGHTALYWYRQSLGQGPEFLIYFQGTGAADDSGLPNDRFFAVRPEGSVSTLKIQRTERGDSAVYLCASSFAGVNQPQHFGDGTRLSIL.

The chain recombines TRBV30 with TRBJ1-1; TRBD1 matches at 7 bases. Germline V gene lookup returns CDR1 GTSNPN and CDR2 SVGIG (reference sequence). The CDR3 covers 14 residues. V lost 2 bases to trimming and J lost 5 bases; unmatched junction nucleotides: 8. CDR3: CAWSTGTAWTEAFF. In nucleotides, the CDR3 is TGTGCCTGGAGTACTGGGACAGCCTGGACTGAAGCTTTCTTT.

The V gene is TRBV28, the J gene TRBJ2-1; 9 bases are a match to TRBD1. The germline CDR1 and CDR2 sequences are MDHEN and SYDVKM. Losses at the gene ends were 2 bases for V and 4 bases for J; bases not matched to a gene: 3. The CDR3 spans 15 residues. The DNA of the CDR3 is TGTGCCAGCAGTTTAGTCGGGACAGGGTACAATGAGCAGTTCTTC. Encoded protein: CASSLVGTGYNEQFF. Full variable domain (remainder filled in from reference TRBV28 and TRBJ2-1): DVKVTQSSRYLVKRTGEKVFLECVQDMDHENMFWYRQDPGLGLRLIYFSYDVKMKEKGDIPEGYSVSREKKERFSLILESASTNQTSMYLCASSLVGTGYNEQFFGPGTRLTVL.

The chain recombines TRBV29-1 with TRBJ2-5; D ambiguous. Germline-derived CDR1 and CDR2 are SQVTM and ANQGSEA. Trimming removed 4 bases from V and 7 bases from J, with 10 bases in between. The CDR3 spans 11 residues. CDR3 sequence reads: CSVGPPGTQYF. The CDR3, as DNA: TGCAGCGTTGGCCCCCCGGGGACCCAGTACTTC.

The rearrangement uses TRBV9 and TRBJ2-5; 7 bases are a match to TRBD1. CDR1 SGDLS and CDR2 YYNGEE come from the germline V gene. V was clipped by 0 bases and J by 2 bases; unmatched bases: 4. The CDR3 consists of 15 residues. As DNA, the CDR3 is TGTGCCAGCAGCGTAGAAGCAGGGGGTCAAGAGACCCAGTACTTC. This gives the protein CASSVEAGGQETQYF.

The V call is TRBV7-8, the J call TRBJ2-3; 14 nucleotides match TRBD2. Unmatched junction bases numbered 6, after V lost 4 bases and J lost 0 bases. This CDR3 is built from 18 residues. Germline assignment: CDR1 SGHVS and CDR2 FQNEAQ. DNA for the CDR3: TGTGCCAGCAGCTACCGGACTAGCGGGGGGCCTAGCACAGATACGCAGTATTTT. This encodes CASSYRTSGGPSTDTQYF.

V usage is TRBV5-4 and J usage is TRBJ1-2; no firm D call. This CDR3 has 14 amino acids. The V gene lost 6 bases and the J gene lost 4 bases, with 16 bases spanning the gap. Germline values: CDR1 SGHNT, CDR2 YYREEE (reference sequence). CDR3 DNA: TGTGCCAGCACCCGGCCCGAGGATAGCTATGGCTACACCTTC. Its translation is CASTRPEDSYGYTF.

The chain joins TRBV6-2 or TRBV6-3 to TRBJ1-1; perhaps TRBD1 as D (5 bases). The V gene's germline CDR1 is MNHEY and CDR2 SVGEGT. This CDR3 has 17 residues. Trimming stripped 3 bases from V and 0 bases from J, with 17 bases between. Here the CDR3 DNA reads TGTGCCAGCAGTTATCCCTCGGGGGTAGGGATGAACACTGAAGCTTTCTTT. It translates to CASSYPSGVGMNTEAFF.

Here the CDR3 DNA reads TGTGCCAGCAACAGATTGGGGAGCTCCTATAATTCACCCCTCCACTTT. Its protein product is CASNRLGSSYNSPLHF. The chain links TRBV11-2 to TRBJ1-6; D not certain. V dropped 7 bases and J dropped 0 bases, with 13 bases sitting between them. The CDR3 consists of 16 residues. In germline, CDR1 is SGHAT, CDR2 FQNNGV.

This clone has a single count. In DNA form, the CDR3 reads TGCGCCAGCAATGGACAGGGACTGAACACTGAAGCTTTCTTT. It encodes CASNGQGLNTEAFF. V is TRBV5-1 and J is TRBJ1-1, with 8 bases matching TRBD1. Unmatched junction bases numbered 4, after V lost 6 bases and J lost 0 bases. The CDR3 sequence is 14 residues long. Germline CDR1 is SGHRS and CDR2 is YFSETQ.

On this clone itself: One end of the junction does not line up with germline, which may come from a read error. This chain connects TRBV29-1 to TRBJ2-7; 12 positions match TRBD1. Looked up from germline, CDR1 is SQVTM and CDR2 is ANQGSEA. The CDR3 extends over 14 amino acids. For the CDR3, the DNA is TGCAGCGTAGAAGGGACAGGGGGCTTGTACGAGCAGTACTTC. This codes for CSVEGTGGLYEQYF.

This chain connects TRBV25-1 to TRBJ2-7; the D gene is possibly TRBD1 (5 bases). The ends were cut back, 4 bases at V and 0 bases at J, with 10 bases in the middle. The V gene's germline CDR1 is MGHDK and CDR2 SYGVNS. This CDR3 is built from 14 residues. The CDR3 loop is CASSAAGSSYEQYF. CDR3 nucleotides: TGTGCCAGCAGTGCCGCAGGGTCCTCCTACGAGCAGTACTTC.

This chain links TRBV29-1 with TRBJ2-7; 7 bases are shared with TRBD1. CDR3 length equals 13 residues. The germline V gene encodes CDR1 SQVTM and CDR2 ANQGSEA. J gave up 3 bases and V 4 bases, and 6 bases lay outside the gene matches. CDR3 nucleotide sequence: TGCAGCGTTGGCAGGGGGATCAACTACGAGCAGTACTTC. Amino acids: CSVGRGINYEQYF.

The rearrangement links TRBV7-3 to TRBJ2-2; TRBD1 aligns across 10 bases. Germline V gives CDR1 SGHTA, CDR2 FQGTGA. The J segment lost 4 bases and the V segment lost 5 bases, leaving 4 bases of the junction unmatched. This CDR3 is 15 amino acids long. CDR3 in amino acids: CASSPGQGGTGELFF. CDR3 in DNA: TGTGCCAGCAGCCCAGGACAGGGGGGCACCGGGGAGCTGTTTTTT.

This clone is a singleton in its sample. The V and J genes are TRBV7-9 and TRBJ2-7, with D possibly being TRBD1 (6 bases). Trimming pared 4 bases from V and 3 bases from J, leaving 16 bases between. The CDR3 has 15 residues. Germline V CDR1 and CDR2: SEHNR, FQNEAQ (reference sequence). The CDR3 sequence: CASSSPLGHGYEQYF. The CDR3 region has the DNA TGTGCCAGCAGCTCCCCGCTGGGACACGGCTACGAGCAGTACTTC.

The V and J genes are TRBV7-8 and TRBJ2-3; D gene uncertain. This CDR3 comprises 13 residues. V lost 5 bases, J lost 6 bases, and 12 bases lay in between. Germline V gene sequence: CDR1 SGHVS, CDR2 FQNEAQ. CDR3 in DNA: TGTGCCAGCAGCGAGATATCTTGGGATACGCAGTATTTT. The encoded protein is CASSEISWDTQYF.

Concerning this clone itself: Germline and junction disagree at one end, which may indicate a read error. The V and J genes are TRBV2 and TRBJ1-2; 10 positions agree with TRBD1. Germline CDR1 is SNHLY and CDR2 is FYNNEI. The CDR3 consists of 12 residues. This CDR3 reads CASREGQGDYTF. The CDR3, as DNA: TGTGCCAGCAGGGAAGGACAGGGGGACTACACCTTC.

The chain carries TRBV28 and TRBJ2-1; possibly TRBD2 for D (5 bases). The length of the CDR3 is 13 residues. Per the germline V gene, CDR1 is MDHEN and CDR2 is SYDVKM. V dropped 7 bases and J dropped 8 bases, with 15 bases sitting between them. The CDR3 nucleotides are TGTGCCAGCACCCTAACTAGTTTCCATGAGCAGTTCTTC. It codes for CASTLTSFHEQFF. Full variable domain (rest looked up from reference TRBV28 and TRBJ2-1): DVKVTQSSRYLVKRTGEKVFLECVQDMDHENMFWYRQDPGLGLRLIYFSYDVKMKEKGDIPEGYSVSREKKERFSLILESASTNQTSMYLCASTLTSFHEQFFGPGTRLTVL.

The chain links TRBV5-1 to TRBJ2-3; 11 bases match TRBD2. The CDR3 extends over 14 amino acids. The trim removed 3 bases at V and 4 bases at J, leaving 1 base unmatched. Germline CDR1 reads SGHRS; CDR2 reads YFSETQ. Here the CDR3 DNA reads TGCGCCAGCAGCTCTAGCGGGGGGCCAGATACGCAGTATTTT. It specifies CASSSSGGPDTQYF.

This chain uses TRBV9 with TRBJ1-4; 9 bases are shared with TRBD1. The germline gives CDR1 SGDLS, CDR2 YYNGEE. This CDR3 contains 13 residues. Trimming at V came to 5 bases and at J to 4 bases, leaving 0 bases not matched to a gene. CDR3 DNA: TGTGCCAGCAGGGGACAGGGTAATGAAAAACTGTTTTTT. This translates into CASRGQGNEKLFF. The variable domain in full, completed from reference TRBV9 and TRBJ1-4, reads DSGVTQTPKHLITATGQRVTLRCSPRSGDLSVYWYQQSLDQGLQFLIQYYNGEERAKGNILERFSAQQFPDLHSELNLSSLELGDSALYFCASRGQGNEKLFFGSGTQLSVL.

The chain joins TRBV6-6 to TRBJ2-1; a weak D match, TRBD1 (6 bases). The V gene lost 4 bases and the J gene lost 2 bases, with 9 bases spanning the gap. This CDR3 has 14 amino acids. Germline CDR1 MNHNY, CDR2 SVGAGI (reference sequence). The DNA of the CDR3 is TGTGCCAGCAGTTCCCAGGGGACCTACAATGAGCAGTTCTTC. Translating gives CASSSQGTYNEQFF.

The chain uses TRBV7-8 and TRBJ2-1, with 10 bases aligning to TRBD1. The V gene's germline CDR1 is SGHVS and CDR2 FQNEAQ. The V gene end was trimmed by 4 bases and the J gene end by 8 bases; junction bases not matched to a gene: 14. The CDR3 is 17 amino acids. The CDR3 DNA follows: TGTGCCAGCAGCTCCGAATTACCGGGACAGGGGAAGGATGAGCAGTTCTTC. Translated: CASSSELPGQGKDEQFF.

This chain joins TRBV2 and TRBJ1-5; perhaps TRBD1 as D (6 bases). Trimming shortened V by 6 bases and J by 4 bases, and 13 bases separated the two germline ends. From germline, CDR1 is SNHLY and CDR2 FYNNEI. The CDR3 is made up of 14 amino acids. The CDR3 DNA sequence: TGTGCCAGCAGACGACAGGCTCGAAATCAGCCCCAGCATTTT. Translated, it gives CASRRQARNQPQHF.

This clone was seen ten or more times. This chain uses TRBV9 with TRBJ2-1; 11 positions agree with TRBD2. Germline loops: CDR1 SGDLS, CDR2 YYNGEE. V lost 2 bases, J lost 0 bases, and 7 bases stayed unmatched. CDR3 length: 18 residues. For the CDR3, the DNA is TGTGCCAGCAGCGTGACTAGCGGGGCCACTCGCTCCTACAATGAGCAGTTCTTC. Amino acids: CASSVTSGATRSYNEQFF. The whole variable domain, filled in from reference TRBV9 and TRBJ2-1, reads DSGVTQTPKHLITATGQRVTLRCSPRSGDLSVYWYQQSLDQGLQFLIQYYNGEERAKGNILERFSAQQFPDLHSELNLSSLELGDSALYFCASSVTSGATRSYNEQFFGPGTRLTVL.